One and the same sample provided the 23 T cell receptor beta chains below, sequenced in a study of T cells after yellow fever vaccination. In TCRdb, the 5' RACE reads were re-called with MiXCR into one record per CDR3 protein. Of 300,000 to 350,000 distinct CDR3 sequences listed, about 10% are singletons. The input for sequencing was CD4+ T cells sorted from PBMCs, taken 45 days after the yellow fever booster vaccination. The receptor set was obtained from a man younger than 30 who received the YFV17D yellow fever vaccine.

This clonotype turned up a few times. The chain links TRBV19 to TRBJ1-1; D unresolved. The CDR3 runs to 13 residues. Between the trimmed V and J ends, which lost 3 bases and 6 bases, there was a span of 11 bases. Germline V gene lookup returns CDR1 LNHDA and CDR2 SQIVND (reference sequence). DNA of the CDR3: TGTGCCAGTAGTATTCGGAGGTTGGCTGAAGCTTTCTTT. As protein: CASSIRRLAEAFF.

The genes are TRBV27 and TRBJ1-1; D not certain. The germline V gene encodes CDR1 MNHEY and CDR2 SMNVEV (reference sequence). The CDR3 is made up of 15 amino acids. Trimming took off 5 bases at V and 2 bases at J, with 15 bases between the two ends. DNA for the CDR3: TGTGCCAGCAGTAGGTGGAGCAGAAGTAACACTGAAGCTTTCTTT. Encoded protein: CASSRWSRSNTEAFF.

V usage is TRBV10-2 and J usage is TRBJ2-5; 10 bases are shared with TRBD1. The ends lost 8 bases at V and 5 bases at J; junction bases unmatched: 11. The germline V gene has CDR1 WSHSY and CDR2 SAAADI. The length of the CDR3 is 15 residues. The CDR3 coding sequence is TGCGCCAGCCGTCCCGGGACAGGGGTTGGCGAGACCCAGTACTTC. Protein sequence: CASRPGTGVGETQYF.

This clonotype was counted at least ten times. The rearrangement joins TRBV20-1 to TRBJ2-4; no clear D gene. Between the trimmed V and J ends, which lost 6 bases and 0 bases, there was a span of 9 bases. Looked up from germline, CDR1 is DFQATT and CDR2 is SNEGSKA (reference sequence). The CDR3 extends over 13 amino acids. CDR3: CSAADLAKNIQYF. The DNA for the CDR3 is TGCAGTGCGGCAGATTTAGCCAAAAACATTCAGTACTTC.

This clonotype occurred a few times. This rearrangement joins TRBV18 to TRBJ2-7; D possibly matches TRBD1 or TRBD2 (5 bases each). CDR1 KGHSH and CDR2 LQKENI come from the germline V gene. Trimming took off 3 bases at V and 3 bases at J, with 12 bases between the two ends. The CDR3 extends over 14 amino acids. This CDR3 is CASSPPGRLYEQYF. The CDR3 nucleotides read TGTGCCAGCTCACCCCCGGGACGGCTCTACGAGCAGTACTTC.

This clonotype was found a few times. The V call is TRBV7-9, the J call TRBJ2-7; D gene ambiguous. The CDR3 contains 14 residues. CDR1 and CDR2 from the germline V gene are SEHNR and FQNEAQ (reference sequence). With 3 bases removed from V and 3 bases from J, the gap between germline ends came to 12 bases. CDR3 nucleotide sequence: TGTGCCAGCAGCTTCTTGGGTGGGGTCTACGAGCAGTACGTC. Encoded protein: CASSFLGGVYEQYV.

The chain uses TRBV20-1 and TRBJ2-3; possible D gene TRBD1, 5 bases. Germline V gene data show CDR1 as DFQATT and CDR2 as SNEGSKA (reference sequence). Trimming took off 3 bases at V and 6 bases at J, with 13 bases between the two ends. The CDR3 contains 13 residues. The DNA for the CDR3 is TGCAGTGCTAGGGGCAGGGCCGGGGATACGCAGTATTTT. It encodes CSARGRAGDTQYF.

The chain's CDR3 is CASSYSRVIGGFSYNSPLHF. The DNA of the CDR3 is TGTGCCAGCAGTTACTCGAGGGTCATAGGGGGCTTTTCCTATAATTCACCCCTCCACTTT. This chain joins TRBV6-6 and TRBJ1-6, with 7 bases lining up with TRBD1. The ends lost 0 bases at V and 1 base at J; junction bases unmatched: 12. CDR1 is MNHNY and CDR2 is SVGAGI in the germline V gene (reference sequence). The CDR3 spans 20 residues.

This clonotype was detected a few times. The chain has TRBV19 and TRBJ1-3; perhaps TRBD1 as D (5 bases). The CDR3 sequence is 15 residues long. V was trimmed by 11 bases and J by 4 bases, leaving 21 bases between them. Germline assignment: CDR1 LNHDA and CDR2 SQIVND (reference sequence). This chain's CDR3 is CASIGWQGPGNTIYF. The CDR3 bases are TGTGCCTCAATCGGCTGGCAGGGACCCGGAAACACCATATATTTT.

This chain connects TRBV28 to TRBJ1-5; D is undetermined. This CDR3 contains 12 residues. Trimming stripped 4 bases from V and 8 bases from J, with 9 bases between. The germline gives CDR1 MDHEN, CDR2 SYDVKM. CDR3 in amino acids: CASSSAVEPQHF. The CDR3 DNA sequence: TGTGCCAGCAGTTCGGCGGTGGAGCCCCAGCATTTT.

The chain has TRBV9 and TRBJ1-2; TRBD1 agrees at 12 bases. This CDR3 region has 17 residues. The V gene's germline CDR1 is SGDLS and CDR2 YYNGEE. Losses at the gene ends were 2 bases for V and 3 bases for J; bases not matched to a gene: 8. The DNA for the CDR3 is TGTGCCAGCAGCGTGGGACAGGGGGCGCGGGGCGACTATGGCTACACCTTC. Protein sequence: CASSVGQGARGDYGYTF.

This clonotype has just a few counts. This chain connects TRBV10-3 to TRBJ1-1, with TRBD1 as a possible D gene (6 bases). The CDR3 extends over 13 amino acids. V lost 3 bases and J 5 bases, leaving 10 bases between the germline ends. The germline V gene encodes CDR1 ENHRY and CDR2 SYGVKD. The CDR3 sequence: CAISEGGGTEAFF. The CDR3 DNA is TGTGCCATCAGTGAAGGGGGGGGGACTGAAGCTTTCTTT.

In this sample, this clonotype turned up a few times. The chain has TRBV7-9 and TRBJ2-5; 9 bases align to TRBD2. Germline loops: CDR1 SEHNR, CDR2 FQNEAQ (reference sequence). Trimming removed 5 bases from V and 1 base from J; junction bases left unmatched: 5. The CDR3 covers 15 residues. The CDR3: CASSLGLASQETQYF. The DNA of the CDR3 is TGTGCCAGCAGCCTCGGACTAGCGAGCCAAGAGACCCAGTACTTC.

This clonotype was counted a few times. The V and J genes are TRBV7-6 and TRBJ1-5; D gene ambiguous. The germline V gene encodes CDR1 SGHVS and CDR2 FNYEAQ. Trimming took off 1 base at V and 5 bases at J, with 6 bases between the two ends. CDR3 size: 13 residues. CDR3 coding DNA: TGTGCCAGCAGCTTAGGTCAGCATCAGCCCCAGCATTTT. It is translated as CASSLGQHQPQHF.

The CDR3 reads CASSLLVLYGYTF. The CDR3 bases are TGTGCCAGCAGTTTATTGGTGCTCTATGGCTACACCTTC. The chain recombines TRBV28 with TRBJ1-2; D is ambiguous. V was clipped by 1 base and J by 4 bases, with 7 bases between them. Germline CDR1 and CDR2: MDHEN and SYDVKM. This CDR3 contains 13 residues.

In its sample, this clonotype was seen a few times. The chain employs TRBV5-4 and TRBJ1-1, with D hard to call. V lost 4 bases and J lost 0, with 16 bases in between. The germline V gene has CDR1 SGHNT and CDR2 YYREEE (reference sequence). This CDR3 is 16 amino acids long. The CDR3 reads CASSPVAKAMNTEAFF. The CDR3 nucleotides read TGTGCCAGCAGCCCGGTTGCTAAAGCCATGAACACTGAAGCTTTCTTT.

The rearrangement joins TRBV5-1 to TRBJ1-5; TRBD1 is a possible D gene (6 bases). This CDR3 comprises 15 residues. Germline V CDR1 and CDR2: SGHRS, YFSETQ. The germline V and J ends were trimmed by 1 base and 4 bases, with 12 bases remaining between them. Here the CDR3 DNA reads TGCGCCAGCAGCTTGACCCTGGACAGTAATCAGCCCCAGCATTTT. Its translation is CASSLTLDSNQPQHF. The variable domain in full, with the rest retrieved from reference TRBV5-1 and TRBJ1-5, is KAGVTQTPRYLIKTRGQQVTLSCSPISGHRSVSWYQQTPGQGLQFLFEYFSETQRNKGNFPGRFSGRQFSNSRSEMNVSTLELGDSALYLCASSLTLDSNQPQHFGDGTRLSIL.

There are many counts of this clonotype. The V and J genes are TRBV10-1 and TRBJ2-7, with D possibly TRBD2 on 6 matching bases. Per the germline V gene, CDR1 is WNHNN and CDR2 is SYGVQD (reference sequence). Trimming cost V 3 bases and J 3 bases, with 12 bases left between them. CDR3 size: 14 residues. The CDR3: CASSEGDSRYEQYF. CDR3 DNA: TGCGCCAGCAGTGAAGGGGACTCCCGCTACGAGCAGTACTTC.

This clonotype was observed a few times. This chain connects TRBV20-1 to TRBJ2-5; possible D gene TRBD2, 6 bases. The CDR3 has 14 amino acids. Per germline, CDR1 DFQATT and CDR2 SNEGSKA (reference sequence). V shed 3 bases and J shed 7 bases, with 18 bases lying between them. The CDR3 loop is CSASRARGSATQYF. The CDR3 DNA sequence: TGCAGTGCTAGTCGGGCCCGGGGGTCCGCGACCCAGTACTTC.

This clonotype was observed many times. The rearrangement links TRBV27 to TRBJ2-3, with D unresolved. There are 13 residues in the CDR3. Germline-derived CDR1 and CDR2 are MNHEY and SMNVEV (reference sequence). V lost 2 bases and J lost 8, with 11 bases in between. The CDR3 DNA is TGTGCCAGCAGTTTACTGGTCGAAGGTACGCAGTATTTT. It is translated as CASSLLVEGTQYF.

This clonotype was picked up many times. V gene TRBV7-2 combines with J gene TRBJ1-1; D gene ambiguous. With 5 bases removed from V and 4 bases from J, the gap between germline ends came to 11 bases. Germline values: CDR1 SGHTA, CDR2 FQGNSA. The CDR3 is 13 amino acids. The CDR3 DNA is TGTGCCAGCAGCCTACGATCGAGCACTGAAGCTTTCTTT. Translating it yields CASSLRSSTEAFF.

Only a few counts were recorded for this clonotype. This chain connects TRBV5-1 to TRBJ1-4; D uncertain. The germline V gene has CDR1 SGHRS and CDR2 YFSETQ. The CDR3 totals 13 residues. The V and J ends lost 1 base and 7 bases respectively, with 8 bases between them. The CDR3 spells CASSLTGAEKLFF. As DNA, the CDR3 is TGCGCCAGCAGCTTGACGGGAGCTGAAAAACTGTTTTTT.

This clonotype was picked up many times. This chain joins TRBV5-1 and TRBJ2-3; 10 bases match TRBD1. The CDR3 consists of 16 residues. The germline V gene has CDR1 SGHRS and CDR2 YFSETQ. After removal of 4 bases from V and 4 bases from J, the junction contained 9 bases not matched to a gene. The DNA of the CDR3 is TGCGCCAGCAGCGCCGCCGGGACAGGGGCGGCAGATACGCAGTATTTT. Amino acids: CASSAAGTGAADTQYF.